This is a list of T cell receptor beta chains from one sample in a study of T-cell reconstitution after alpha-beta-depleted transplantation in children. TCRdb reanalysed the PCR reads using MiXCR and keeps one entry per CDR3 protein. The sample comprises 360,000 or so distinct CDR3 sequences, about a fifth of which are singletons, and approximately 3.9% rests with the top ten. The sequencing here drew on PBMCs from the stem cell graft donor, taken from the stem cell graft. The receptors originated from a human donor who donated a stem cell graft to a child with acute myeloid leukemia. CDR3s include the opening cysteine and the closing phenylalanine or tryptophan. The D gene is left open where the match is weak. Rows may omit the clone size; those that give it use once, few, many or a size class.

j_call: TRBJ2-3
d_call: -
clone_size: many
v_call: TRBV29-1
cdr3_nt: TGCAGCGTGGGCAGGACCGTCACAGATACGCAGTATTTT
cdr3_aa: CSVGRTVTDTQYF

j_call: TRBJ2-2
d_call: -
clone_size: many
v_call: TRBV20-1
cdr3_nt: TGCAGTGCTAGAGATGCCCGGACTAACACCGGGGAGCTGTTTTTT
cdr3_aa: CSARDARTNTGELFF

j_call: TRBJ1-6
d_call: TRBD1
clone_size: few
v_call: TRBV12-3/TRBV12-4
cdr3_nt: TGTGCCAGCGCCCCCCCAGGGGGGAATTCACCCCTCCACTTT
cdr3_aa: CASAPPGGNSPLHF

j_call: TRBJ2-1
d_call: -
clone_size: -
v_call: TRBV28
cdr3_nt: TGTGCCAGCAGTTTATTAGATTTCTACAATGAGCAGTTCTTC
cdr3_aa: CASSLLDFYNEQFF

j_call: TRBJ2-1
d_call: TRBD1
clone_size: many
v_call: TRBV29-1
cdr3_nt: TGCAGCGTCCATTTCGGTTTGGGACAGGGGGCCATAGCGGCCTACAATGAGCAGTTCTTC
cdr3_aa: CSVHFGLGQGAIAAYNEQFF

j_call: TRBJ2-2
d_call: -
clone_size: few
v_call: TRBV15
cdr3_nt: TGTGCCACCAGCAGAGATAAGGGAACCGGGGAGCTGTTTTTT
cdr3_aa: CATSRDKGTGELFF

j_call: TRBJ2-1
d_call: -
clone_size: -
v_call: TRBV20-1
cdr3_nt: TGCAGTGCTAGTTTCTCAGATCCTAGCTACAGTGAGCAGTTCTTC
cdr3_aa: CSASFSDPSYSEQFF

j_call: TRBJ2-7
d_call: -
clone_size: few
v_call: TRBV6-5
cdr3_nt: TGTGCCAGCAGTTACTCGAAATCGGGGGTCTACGAGCAGTACTTC
cdr3_aa: CASSYSKSGVYEQYF

j_call: TRBJ2-1
d_call: TRBD2
clone_size: few
v_call: TRBV5-1
cdr3_nt: TGCGCCAGCAGCTCCCTACTAGCGGGAGGGCTTAATGAGCAGTTCTTC
cdr3_aa: CASSSLLAGGLNEQFF

j_call: TRBJ2-7
d_call: -
clone_size: -
v_call: TRBV4-3
cdr3_nt: TGCGCCAGCAGCCCGTCGGTCGGTATCTACGAGCAGTACTTC
cdr3_aa: CASSPSVGIYEQYF

j_call: TRBJ2-3
d_call: -
clone_size: -
v_call: TRBV11-1
cdr3_nt: TGTGCCAGCAGCTCGCGGCGTGCAGGGTGGGATACGCAGTATTTT
cdr3_aa: CASSSRRAGWDTQYF

j_call: TRBJ2-7
d_call: TRBD2
clone_size: few
v_call: TRBV29-1
cdr3_nt: TGCAGCGGGGGGGGGTCCTACGAGCAGTACTTC
cdr3_aa: CSGGGSYEQYF

j_call: TRBJ2-1
d_call: -
clone_size: many
v_call: TRBV20-1
cdr3_nt: TGCAGTGCAGAAATATGGGTCAATGAGCAGTTCTTC
cdr3_aa: CSAEIWVNEQFF

j_call: TRBJ2-6
d_call: -
clone_size: many
v_call: TRBV10-3
cdr3_nt: TGTGCCATCAGTGTCTCCCGGGACACCCGCTCTGGGGCCAACGTCCTGACTTTC
cdr3_aa: CAISVSRDTRSGANVLTF

j_call: TRBJ1-1
d_call: -
clone_size: -
v_call: TRBV5-5
cdr3_nt: TGTGCCAGCAGCTTGTCTCTTACTGAAGCTTTCTTT
cdr3_aa: CASSLSLTEAFF

j_call: TRBJ2-1
d_call: -
clone_size: many
v_call: TRBV19
cdr3_nt: TGTGCCACCCAAGGGAGCCCCTACAATGAGCAGTTCTTC
cdr3_aa: CATQGSPYNEQFF

j_call: TRBJ2-7
d_call: TRBD2
clone_size: -
v_call: TRBV12-3/TRBV12-4
cdr3_nt: TGTGCCAGCAGCCCGGTCGGGACTAGGGCATCCTACGAGCTGTACTTC
cdr3_aa: CASSPVGTRASYELYF

j_call: TRBJ1-5
d_call: TRBD1
clone_size: few
v_call: TRBV20-1
cdr3_nt: TGCAGTGCCACCGACAGGGTAGAGGTTCAGCCCCAGCATTTT
cdr3_aa: CSATDRVEVQPQHF

j_call: TRBJ2-7
d_call: TRBD1
clone_size: -
v_call: TRBV10-3
cdr3_nt: TGTGCCATTACCCGACAGGGAACCTACGAGCAGTACTTC
cdr3_aa: CAITRQGTYEQYF

j_call: TRBJ2-5
d_call: -
clone_size: many
v_call: TRBV29-1
cdr3_nt: TGCAGCGCAGGCCGGGACTCCACCCAAGAGACCCAGTACTTC
cdr3_aa: CSAGRDSTQETQYF

j_call: TRBJ1-5
d_call: -
clone_size: -
v_call: TRBV20-1
cdr3_nt: TGCAGTGCTCTACGGGGTTATAGCAATCAGCCCCAGCATTTT
cdr3_aa: CSALRGYSNQPQHF

j_call: TRBJ2-5
d_call: TRBD1
clone_size: many
v_call: TRBV20-1
cdr3_nt: TGCAGTGCTGATAAATCCGGGACAGGGGGTTTGGAGACCCAGTACTTC
cdr3_aa: CSADKSGTGGLETQYF

j_call: TRBJ2-5
d_call: TRBD1
clone_size: many
v_call: TRBV12-3/TRBV12-4
cdr3_nt: TGTGCCAGCAGTATCCAGGACAGGGGTGTCCAAGAGACCCAGTACTTC
cdr3_aa: CASSIQDRGVQETQYF

j_call: TRBJ2-7
d_call: TRBD1
clone_size: -
v_call: TRBV13
cdr3_nt: TGTGCCAGCAGCCCGCGACAGGGGGCCGCCTACGAGCAGTACTTC
cdr3_aa: CASSPRQGAAYEQYF

j_call: TRBJ2-3
d_call: -
clone_size: many
v_call: TRBV20-1
cdr3_nt: TGCAGTGCTAGAAACTGGGTTGGCACAGATACGCAGTATTTT
cdr3_aa: CSARNWVGTDTQYF

j_call: TRBJ1-5
d_call: -
clone_size: -
v_call: TRBV12-3/TRBV12-4
cdr3_nt: TGTGCCAGCAGTGCCCCGGGAATACAAAAGCCCCAGCATTTT
cdr3_aa: CASSAPGIQKPQHF

j_call: TRBJ2-4
d_call: -
clone_size: -
v_call: TRBV2
cdr3_nt: TGTGCCAGCAGTGAAATTGTAGACATTCAGTACTTC
cdr3_aa: CASSEIVDIQYF

j_call: TRBJ2-3
d_call: -
clone_size: -
v_call: TRBV7-9
cdr3_nt: TGTGCCAGCAGCCTAAGACAGAATGGGGATACGCAGTATTTT
cdr3_aa: CASSLRQNGDTQYF

j_call: TRBJ1-5
d_call: -
clone_size: -
v_call: TRBV20-1
cdr3_nt: TGCAGTGCTAGAGATAGACAGGTGTACCAGCCCCAGCATTTT
cdr3_aa: CSARDRQVYQPQHF

j_call: TRBJ1-5
d_call: TRBD1
clone_size: -
v_call: TRBV12-3/TRBV12-4
cdr3_nt: TGTGCCAGCAGGACAGGGGGCGATCAGCCCCAGCATTTT
cdr3_aa: CASRTGGDQPQHF

j_call: TRBJ2-5
d_call: -
clone_size: -
v_call: TRBV20-1
cdr3_nt: TGCAGTGCTAGAGGAAACCGCGATATGATACAAGAGACCCAGTACTTC
cdr3_aa: CSARGNRDMIQETQYF

j_call: TRBJ2-7
d_call: TRBD2
clone_size: few
v_call: TRBV20-1
cdr3_nt: TGCAGTGGTCCGGGAGGGGCCGCTGGCGAGCAGTACTTC
cdr3_aa: CSGPGGAAGEQYF

j_call: TRBJ2-7
d_call: -
clone_size: few
v_call: TRBV7-2
cdr3_nt: TGTGCCAGCAGCTTAGCCTTCGTAGGGCTCGAGCAGTACTTC
cdr3_aa: CASSLAFVGLEQYF

j_call: TRBJ2-7
d_call: TRBD1
clone_size: many
v_call: TRBV9
cdr3_nt: TGTGCCAGCAGCGGACAGGGTCCCGAGCAGTACTTC
cdr3_aa: CASSGQGPEQYF

j_call: TRBJ2-1
d_call: TRBD2
clone_size: few
v_call: TRBV7-8
cdr3_nt: TGTGCCAGCATAAGCGGGAAATACGATGAGCAGTTCTTC
cdr3_aa: CASISGKYDEQFF

j_call: TRBJ2-2
d_call: -
clone_size: -
v_call: TRBV18
cdr3_nt: TGTGCCAGCTCACCTGAGACAGGACTTAACACCGGGGAGCTGTTTTTT
cdr3_aa: CASSPETGLNTGELFF

j_call: TRBJ2-1
d_call: TRBD2
clone_size: -
v_call: TRBV20-1
cdr3_nt: TGCAGTGCTAGTCCCTCCGGGAGGGGAAACAATGAGCAGTTCTTC
cdr3_aa: CSASPSGRGNNEQFF

j_call: TRBJ2-3
d_call: -
clone_size: few
v_call: TRBV12-3/TRBV12-4
cdr3_nt: TGTGCCAGCAGCCACATAGCTTCTGGCACAGATACGCAGTATTTT
cdr3_aa: CASSHIASGTDTQYF

j_call: TRBJ2-1
d_call: TRBD2
clone_size: few
v_call: TRBV7-2
cdr3_nt: TGTGCCAGCAGCTTGGGGACTAGCGTTTACAATGAGCAGTTCTTC
cdr3_aa: CASSLGTSVYNEQFF

j_call: TRBJ2-3
d_call: -
clone_size: -
v_call: TRBV27
cdr3_nt: TGTGCCAGCAGCCTAGGGACAACTAGCACAGATACGCAGTATTTT
cdr3_aa: CASSLGTTSTDTQYF

j_call: TRBJ2-2
d_call: TRBD1
clone_size: -
v_call: TRBV7-9
cdr3_nt: TGTGCCAGCAGCGTATCCGGGACAGGTAACACCGGGGAGCTGTTTTTT
cdr3_aa: CASSVSGTGNTGELFF

j_call: TRBJ2-6
d_call: TRBD2
clone_size: few
v_call: TRBV25-1
cdr3_nt: TGTGCCAGCAGTGAGAGACCCGGTCTAGCGGGAGGGCCTGGGGCCAACGTCCTGACTTTC
cdr3_aa: CASSERPGLAGGPGANVLTF

j_call: TRBJ2-3
d_call: -
clone_size: -
v_call: TRBV6-1
cdr3_nt: TGTGCCAGCAGTCCACCCTGGGCCCAGGTGGTGGGAGATACGCAGTATTTT
cdr3_aa: CASSPPWAQVVGDTQYF

j_call: TRBJ2-1
d_call: -
clone_size: few
v_call: TRBV6-5
cdr3_nt: TGTGCCAGCAGCTACCAAATAGCGGTCTCCTACAATGAGCAGTTCTTC
cdr3_aa: CASSYQIAVSYNEQFF

j_call: TRBJ2-5
d_call: TRBD1
clone_size: -
v_call: TRBV15
cdr3_nt: TGTGCCACCAGCAGAGATCGGGGACAGCTACAAGAGACCCAGTACTTC
cdr3_aa: CATSRDRGQLQETQYF